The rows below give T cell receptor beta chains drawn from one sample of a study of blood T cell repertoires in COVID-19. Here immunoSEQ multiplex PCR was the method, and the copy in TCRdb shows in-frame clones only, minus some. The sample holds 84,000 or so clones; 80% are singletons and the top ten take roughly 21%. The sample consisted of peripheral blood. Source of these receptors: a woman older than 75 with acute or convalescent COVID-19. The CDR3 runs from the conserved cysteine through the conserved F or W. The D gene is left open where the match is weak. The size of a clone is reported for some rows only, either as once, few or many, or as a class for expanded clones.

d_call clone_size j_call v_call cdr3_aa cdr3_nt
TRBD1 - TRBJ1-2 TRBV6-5 CASSYLGQPNYGYTF TGTGCCAGCAGTTACTTGGGACAGCCCAACTATGGCTACACCTTC
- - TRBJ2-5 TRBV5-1 CASSLAGVGETQYF TGCGCCAGCAGCTTGGCCGGGGTGGGAGAGACCCAGTACTTC
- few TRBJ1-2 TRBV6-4 CASSENHGAVPGYTF TGTGCCAGCAGTGAGAACCATGGGGCAGTGCCCGGCTACACCTTC
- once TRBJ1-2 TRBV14 CASSATLTTSYGYTF TGTGCCAGCAGCGCCACCCTCACTACCTCCTATGGCTACACCTTC
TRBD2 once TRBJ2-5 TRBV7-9 CASSPGLAGGETQYF TGTGCCAGCAGCCCCGGACTAGCGGGAGGGGAGACCCAGTACTTC
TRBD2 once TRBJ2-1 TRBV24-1 CATGLAGVGEQFF TGTGCCACCGGACTAGCGGGAGTAGGTGAGCAGTTCTTC
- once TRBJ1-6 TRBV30 CASKTVYNSPLHF TGTGCCTCCAAGACAGTTTATAATTCACCCCTCCACTTT
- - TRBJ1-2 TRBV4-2 CASSPGQYNYGYTF TGTGCCAGCAGCCCAGGACAGTACAACTATGGCTACACCTTC
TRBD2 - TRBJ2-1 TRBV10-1 CASSEGGESYNEQFF TGCGCCAGCAGTGAGGGGGGGGAATCCTACAATGAGCAGTTCTTC
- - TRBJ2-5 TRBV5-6 CASRVREEETQYF TGTGCCAGCAGGGTCAGGGAAGAAGAGACCCAGTACTTC
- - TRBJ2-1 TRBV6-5 CASSSYRGGEQFF TGTGCCAGCAGTTCCTACAGGGGAGGTGAGCAGTTCTTC
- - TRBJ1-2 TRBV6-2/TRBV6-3 CASSYQGVYGYTF TGTGCCAGCAGTTACCAGGGCGTCTATGGCTACACCTTC
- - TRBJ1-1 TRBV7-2 CASSLDRNTEAFF TGTGCCAGCAGCTTAGACAGGAACACTGAAGCTTTCTTT
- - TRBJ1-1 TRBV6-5 CASTTGGRVTEAFF TGTGCCAGCACCACGGGGGGGCGCGTCACTGAAGCTTTCTTT
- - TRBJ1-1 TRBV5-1 CASSPGFGNTEAFF TGCGCCAGCAGCCCAGGGTTTGGGAACACTGAAGCTTTCTTT
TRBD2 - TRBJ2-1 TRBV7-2 CASSSSGTSDYNEQFF TGTGCCAGCAGCTCCTCCGGGACTAGCGACTACAATGAGCAGTTCTTC
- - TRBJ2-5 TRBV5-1 CASSPEREETQYF TGCGCCAGCAGCCCGGAGCGAGAAGAGACCCAGTACTTC
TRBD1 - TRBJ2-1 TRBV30 CAWSVGTGTYNEQFF TGTGCCTGGAGTGTCGGGACAGGGACTTACAATGAGCAGTTCTTC
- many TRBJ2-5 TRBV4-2 CASSQVEGPRETQYF TGTGCCAGCAGCCAAGTGGAGGGGCCTCGCGAGACCCAGTACTTC
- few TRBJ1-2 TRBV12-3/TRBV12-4 CASSFTDGYTF TGTGCCAGCAGTTTTACGGATGGCTACACCTTC
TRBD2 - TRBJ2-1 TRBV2 CASSGGTSGLTEQFF TGTGCCAGCAGCGGCGGGACTAGCGGGTTGACTGAGCAGTTCTTC
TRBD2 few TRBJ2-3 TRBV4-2 CASSLSAGGQVDTQYF TGTGCCAGCAGCCTCTCAGCGGGGGGGCAGGTAGATACGCAGTATTTT
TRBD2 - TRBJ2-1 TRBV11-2 CASSRVAGGGNEQFF TGTGCCAGCAGCCGGGTAGCGGGGGGAGGCAATGAGCAGTTCTTC
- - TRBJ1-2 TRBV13 CASSLGQGLYGYTF TGTGCCAGCAGCTTAGGACAGGGCCTCTATGGCTACACCTTC
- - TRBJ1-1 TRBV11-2 CASSLDRFWGRSTEAFF TGTGCCAGCAGCTTAGATCGCTTTTGGGGCCGTAGCACTGAAGCTTTCTTT
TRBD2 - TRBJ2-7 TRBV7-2 CASSPTSVRGEQYF TGTGCCAGCAGCCCGACTAGCGTCCGGGGCGAGCAGTACTTC
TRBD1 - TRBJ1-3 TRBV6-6 CASSYVQGAGNTIYF TGTGCCAGCAGTTACGTACAGGGGGCTGGAAACACCATATATTTT
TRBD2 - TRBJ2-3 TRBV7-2 CASSFLAVAGGGTDTQYF TGTGCCAGCAGCTTCCTCGCCGTAGCGGGAGGTGGCACAGATACGCAGTATTTT
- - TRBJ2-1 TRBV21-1 CASSKVGTGGFSSYNEQFF TGTGCCAGCAGCAAAGTTGGGACAGGGGGCTTTAGCTCCTACAATGAGCAGTTCTTC
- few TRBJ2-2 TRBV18 CASSPRLRAGTPLGNTGELFF TGTGCCAGCTCACCACGTCTAAGAGCAGGGACACCCCTTGGGAACACCGGGGAGCTGTTTTTT
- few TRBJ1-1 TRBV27 CASSRGEITEAFF TGTGCCAGCAGTCGGGGGGAAATCACTGAAGCTTTCTTT
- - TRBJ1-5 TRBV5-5 CASSPLGGGDNQPQHF TGTGCCAGCAGCCCCCTAGGGGGGGGAGACAATCAGCCCCAGCATTTT
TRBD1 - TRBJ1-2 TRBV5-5 CASSPTGDSNYGYTF TGTGCCAGCAGCCCAACAGGGGATTCTAACTATGGCTACACCTTC
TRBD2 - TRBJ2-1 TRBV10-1 CASSSVSGGSYNEQFF TGCGCCAGCAGCTCCGTTAGCGGGGGTTCCTACAATGAGCAGTTCTTC
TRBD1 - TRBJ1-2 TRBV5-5 CASSIRDRGNYGYTF TGTGCCAGCAGTATCCGGGACAGGGGAAACTATGGCTACACCTTC
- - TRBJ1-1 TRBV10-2 CASSEFQGAYTEAFF TGCGCCAGCAGTGAATTCCAGGGCGCTTACACTGAAGCTTTCTTT
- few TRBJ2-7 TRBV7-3 CASSREAGVSYEQYF TGTGCCAGCAGCAGAGAGGCAGGGGTCTCCTACGAGCAGTACTTC
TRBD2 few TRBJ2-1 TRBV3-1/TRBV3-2 CASSQDMASGSLQFF TGTGCCAGCAGCCAGGACATGGCTAGCGGGAGTTTGCAGTTCTTC
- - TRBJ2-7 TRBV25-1 CASRDSVYSYEQYF TGTGCCAGCAGAGACAGTGTTTACTCCTACGAGCAGTACTTC
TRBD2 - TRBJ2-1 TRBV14 CASSPRQGTSGYNEQFF TGTGCCAGCAGCCCACGTCAGGGGACTAGCGGGTACAATGAGCAGTTCTTC
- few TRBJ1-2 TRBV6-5 CASRYPGGTVGYTF TGTGCCAGCAGGTATCCCGGGGGTACAGTTGGCTACACCTTC
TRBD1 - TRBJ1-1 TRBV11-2 CAIRQGGAEAFF TGTGCCATTCGACAGGGGGGCGCTGAAGCTTTCTTT
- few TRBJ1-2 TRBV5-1 CASSFAGTNYGYTF TGCGCCAGCAGCTTTGCAGGTACCAACTATGGCTACACCTTC
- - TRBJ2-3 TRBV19 CASSMSGVNPDTQYF TGTGCCAGTAGTATGTCGGGAGTTAACCCAGATACGCAGTATTTT
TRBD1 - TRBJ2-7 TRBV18 CASSPTQGVTYEQYF TGTGCCAGCTCACCAACTCAGGGGGTAACCTACGAGCAGTACTTC
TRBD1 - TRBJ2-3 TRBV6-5 CASSYPGTGDKDTQYF TGTGCCAGCAGTTACCCTGGGACAGGGGATAAAGATACGCAGTATTTT
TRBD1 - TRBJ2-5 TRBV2 CASSANRGLETQYF TGTGCCAGCAGTGCGAACAGGGGGTTGGAGACCCAGTACTTC
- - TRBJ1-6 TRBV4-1 CASSQEYQDSPLHF TGCGCCAGCAGCCAAGAATATCAGGATTCACCCCTCCACTTT
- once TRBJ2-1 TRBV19 CASTVQGSYNEQFF TGTGCCAGTACCGTACAGGGTTCCTACAATGAGCAGTTCTTC
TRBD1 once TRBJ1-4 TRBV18 CASSRDRGTNEKLFF TGTGCCAGCTCTCGGGACAGGGGAACTAATGAAAAACTGTTTTTT
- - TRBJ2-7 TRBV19 CASSIDYRVSEQYF TGTGCCAGTAGTATAGATTACAGGGTTTCCGAGCAGTACTTC
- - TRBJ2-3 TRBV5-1 CASSQGVDTQYF TGCGCCAGCAGCCAAGGGGTAGATACGCAGTATTTT
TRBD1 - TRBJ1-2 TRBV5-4 CASSLPERGPGYTF TGTGCCAGCAGCTTGCCAGAGAGGGGGCCTGGCTACACCTTC
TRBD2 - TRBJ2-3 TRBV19 CATGLAGGRDTQYF TGTGCCACCGGACTAGCGGGGGGCCGAGATACGCAGTATTTT
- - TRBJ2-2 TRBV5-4 CASSLGTGNTGELFF TGTGCCAGCAGCTTGGGGACTGGGAACACCGGGGAGCTGTTTTTT
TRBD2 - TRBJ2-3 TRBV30 CAWSVPASGGTDTQYF TGTGCCTGGAGTGTGCCGGCTAGCGGGGGGACAGATACGCAGTATTTT
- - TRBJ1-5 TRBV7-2 CASSLDPPLANQPQHF TGTGCCAGCAGCTTAGACCCTCCATTAGCAAATCAGCCCCAGCATTTT
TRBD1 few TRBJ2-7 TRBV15 CATSRDRSYEQYF TGTGCCACCAGCAGGGACAGGTCCTACGAGCAGTACTTC